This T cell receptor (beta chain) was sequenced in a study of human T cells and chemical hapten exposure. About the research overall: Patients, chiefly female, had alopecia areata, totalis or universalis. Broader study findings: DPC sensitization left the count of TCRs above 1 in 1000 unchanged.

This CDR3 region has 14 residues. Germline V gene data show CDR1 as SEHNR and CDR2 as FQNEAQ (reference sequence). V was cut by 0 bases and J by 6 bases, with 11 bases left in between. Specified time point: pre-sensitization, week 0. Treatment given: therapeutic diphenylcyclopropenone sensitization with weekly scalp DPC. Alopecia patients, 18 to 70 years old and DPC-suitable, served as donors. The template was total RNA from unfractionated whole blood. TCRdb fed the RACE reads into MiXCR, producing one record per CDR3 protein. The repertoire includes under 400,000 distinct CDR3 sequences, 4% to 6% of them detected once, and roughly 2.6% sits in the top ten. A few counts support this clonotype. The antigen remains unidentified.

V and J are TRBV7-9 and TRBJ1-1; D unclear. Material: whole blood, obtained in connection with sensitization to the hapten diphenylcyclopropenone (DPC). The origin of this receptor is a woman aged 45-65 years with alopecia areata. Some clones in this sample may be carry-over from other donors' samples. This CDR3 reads CASSLALAPAEAFF. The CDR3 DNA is TGTGCCAGCAGCTTAGCGCTGGCACCGGCTGAAGCTTTCTTT. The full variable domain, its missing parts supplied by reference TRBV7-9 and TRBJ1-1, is DTGVSQNPRHKITKRGQNVTFRCDPISEHNRLYWYRQTLGQGPEFLTYFQNEAQLEKSRLLSDRFSAERPKGSFSTLEIQRTEQGDSAMYLCASSLALAPAEAFFGQGTRLTVV.